What follows describes a single T cell receptor beta chain. Its antigen is still unknown. The study drew donors from healthy Caucasian individuals in Russia aged roughly 6 to 90. This specimen comes from a study of blood T cells in healthy people across ages. The authors ran a second PCR of roughly 6 to 12 cycles using a sample-barcoded 5' primer and a J-beta primer mix. TCRdb passed the 5' RACE reads through MiXCR, listing each CDR3 protein once. There are approximately 780,000 distinct CDR3 sequences in the sample; roughly 24% occur only once, and approximately 2.9% lies in the top ten. Germline-derived CDR1 and CDR2 are LGHDT and YNNKEL (reference sequence). CDR3 length equals 16 residues. Trimming at V came to 6 bases and at J to 0 bases, leaving 7 bases not matched to a gene. Notes on the study in general: Versus aged donors, long-lived donors had higher diversity and more naive CD4+ cells.

This same sample was also taken into another study, of T cells of mothers and their children.

Input material: blood. This chain connects TRBV3-1 to TRBJ2-3, with 9 nucleotides matching TRBD2. The TCR was taken from a boy between 5 and 17 years old in good health. DNA of the CDR3: TGTGCCAGCAGATTTACTAGCGGGTCTAGCACAGATACGCAGTATTTT. It is translated as CASRFTSGSSTDTQYF.